The 19 T cell receptor beta chains below come from one sample, sequenced in a study of blood T cell repertoires in COVID-19. TCRdb's copy holds only in-frame clones and misses some; the assay was immunoSEQ multiplex PCR. The table includes 25,000 to 35,000 clones, around 93% detected once. Sequencing input: peripheral blood. Receptors were obtained from a human donor with active COVID-19. The donor label of this sample is uncertain.

The rearrangement joins TRBV27 to TRBJ1-6; TRBD1 agrees at 10 bases. This CDR3 region has 16 residues. Looked up from germline, CDR1 is MNHEY and CDR2 is SMNVEV (reference sequence). The J segment lost 6 bases and the V segment lost 3 bases, leaving 5 bases of the junction unmatched. As DNA, the CDR3 is TGTGCCAGCAGTTTCTTCGACAGGGGGCCTAATTCACCCCTCCACTTT. Translation gives CASSFFDRGPNSPLHF.

The V gene is TRBV5-1, the J gene TRBJ2-1; 10 bases match TRBD1. The CDR3 spans 16 residues. Germline CDR1 SGHRS, CDR2 YFSETQ. Trimming cost V 2 bases and J 2 bases; bases outside gene matches: 4. DNA of the CDR3: TGCGCCAGCAGCTTCGGACAGGGGGTTGCCTACAATGAGCAGTTCTTC. Translation gives CASSFGQGVAYNEQFF.

The rearrangement uses TRBV29-1 and TRBJ2-3; TRBD2 agrees at 14 bases. Germline CDR1 is SQVTM and CDR2 is ANQGSEA. The CDR3 is 16 residues long. V gave up 3 bases and J gave up 4 bases; unmatched junction bases: 6. The CDR3 nucleotides are TGCAGCGTTGACCCGACTAGCGGGAGGGCCCCAGATACGCAGTATTTT. Its translation is CSVDPTSGRAPDTQYF.

The chain uses TRBV10-3 and TRBJ2-5; 11 nucleotides match TRBD2. Germline V lookup: CDR1 ENHRY, CDR2 SYGVKD. J lost 1 base, V lost 4 bases, and 8 bases had no gene match. The CDR3 totals 17 residues. CDR3 sequence (DNA): TGTGCCATCAGTGTTGGAAACCTAGCGGGGGGCCAAGAGACCCAGTACTTC. Translation: CAISVGNLAGGQETQYF.

This clone was detected once. The rearrangement uses TRBV4-3 and TRBJ2-2; 7 bases fit TRBD2. Losses at the gene ends were 3 bases for V and 6 bases for J; bases not matched to a gene: 13. There are 17 residues in the CDR3. CDR1 and CDR2 from the germline V gene are LGHNA and YSLEER. The CDR3 DNA is TGCGCCAGCAGCCAGGTCCTCGCGGGGGAGGAAGCCGGGGAGCTGTTTTTT. This translates into CASSQVLAGEEAGELFF.

CDR3 in DNA: TGTGCCAGCAGCTCCGGGAATCAGCCCCAGCATTTT. It codes for CASSSGNQPQHF. The chain recombines TRBV7-9 with TRBJ1-5, with D unclear. This CDR3 has 12 residues. Germline CDR1 and CDR2: SEHNR and FQNEAQ (reference sequence). The V end lost 4 bases, the J end lost 4 bases, and 5 bases lay between the germline ends.

The J gene is TRBJ2-1, the V gene TRBV9, with 14 bases that match TRBD2. V trimming: 0 bases; J trimming: 10 bases; junction bases outside the gene matches: 12. The CDR3 sequence is 18 residues long. Looked up from germline, CDR1 is SGDLS and CDR2 is YYNGEE. CDR3 sequence: CASSVATSGLAGESEQFF. The CDR3 DNA reads TGTGCCAGCAGCGTAGCCACCTCGGGACTAGCGGGAGAAAGCGAGCAGTTCTTC.

Regarding this clone: The same CDR3 is also encoded by other DNA sequences in this sample. The chain couples TRBV2 to TRBJ2-1, with TRBD2 matching over 11 bases. The CDR3 runs 14 residues. Germline V gene data show CDR1 as SNHLY and CDR2 as FYNNEI. The V gene end was trimmed by 7 bases and the J gene end by 4 bases; junction bases not matched to a gene: 3. The CDR3 region is CASTGTSGYNEQFF. Here the CDR3 DNA reads TGTGCCAGCACAGGGACTAGCGGTTACAATGAGCAGTTCTTC. The full variable domain, its missing parts supplied by reference TRBV2 and TRBJ2-1, is EPEVTQTPSHQVTQMGQEVILRCVPISNHLYFYWYRQILGQKVEFLVSFYNNEISEKSEIFDDQFSVERPDGSNFTLKIRSTKLEDSAMYFCASTGTSGYNEQFFGPGTRLTVL.

This clone was recorded once. The rearrangement joins TRBV3-1 (or the pseudogene TRBV3-2) to TRBJ2-1; 11 nucleotides match TRBD2. CDR1 and CDR2 from the germline V gene are LGHDT and YNNKEL (reference sequence). The length of the CDR3 is 16 residues. V lost 4 bases to trimming and J lost 1 base; unmatched junction nucleotides: 3. Here the CDR3 reads CASSLSGRGSYNEQFF. CDR3 sequence (DNA): TGTGCCAGCAGCCTTAGCGGGAGGGGATCCTACAATGAGCAGTTCTTC.

The chain carries TRBV7-3 and TRBJ2-1; 11 bases match TRBD2. CDR1 SGHTA and CDR2 FQGTGA come from the germline V gene. V lost 6 bases to trimming and J lost 4 bases; unmatched junction nucleotides: 5. The CDR3 totals 15 residues. CDR3 sequence: CASSLTSGGYNEQFF. In nucleotides, the CDR3 is TGTGCCAGCAGTCTCACTAGCGGGGGTTACAATGAGCAGTTCTTC. The variable domain in full, with the rest retrieved from reference TRBV7-3 and TRBJ2-1, is GAGVSQTPSNKVTEKGKYVELRCDPISGHTALYWYRQSLGQGPEFLIYFQGTGAADDSGLPNDRFFAVRPEGSVSTLKIQRTERGDSAVYLCASSLTSGGYNEQFFGPGTRLTVL.

The rearrangement links TRBV27 to TRBJ2-3, with D perhaps TRBD1 (6 bases). With 6 bases removed from V and 7 bases from J, the gap between germline ends came to 17 bases. The CDR3 length is 14 residues. Per the germline V gene, CDR1 is MNHEY and CDR2 is SMNVEV (reference sequence). The CDR3 nucleotides are TGTGCCAGCAGCGTCTCACAGGGCCCATATACGCAGTATTTT. Translated: CASSVSQGPYTQYF.

The V gene is TRBV30, the J gene TRBJ1-1; the match to TRBD1 covers 9 bases. From germline, CDR1 is GTSNPN and CDR2 SVGIG (reference sequence). V trimming: 3 bases; J trimming: 5 bases; junction bases outside the gene matches: 4. The CDR3 length is 13 residues. The CDR3, as DNA: TGTGCCTGGAGGGGACAGGGTTTTACTGAAGCTTTCTTT. Translated: CAWRGQGFTEAFF.

V gene TRBV20-1 combines with J gene TRBJ1-2, with D uncertain. The length of the CDR3 is 14 residues. Trimming pared 3 bases from V and 3 bases from J, leaving 14 bases between. From germline, CDR1 is DFQATT and CDR2 SNEGSKA (reference sequence). CDR3: CSASKVVGYYGYTF. CDR3 bases: TGCAGTGCTAGTAAAGTTGTTGGCTACTATGGCTACACCTTC.

J is TRBJ2-3 and V is TRBV18, with TRBD2 matching over 9 bases. The CDR3 consists of 17 residues. From germline, CDR1 is KGHSH and CDR2 LQKENI. Losses at the gene ends were 3 bases for V and 3 bases for J; bases not matched to a gene: 10. CDR3 sequence: CASSPTRGSGGTDTQYF. In nucleotides, the CDR3 is TGTGCCAGCTCACCGACCCGGGGTAGCGGGGGTACAGATACGCAGTATTTT.

V and J are TRBV5-1 and TRBJ1-1; D not resolved. This CDR3 contains 13 residues. CDR1 is SGHRS, CDR2 YFSETQ, per germline. V lost 0 bases to trimming and J lost 6 bases, with 9 bases between them. CDR3 sequence: CASSLAGLSEAFF. Here the CDR3 DNA reads TGCGCCAGCAGCTTGGCCGGACTCTCTGAAGCTTTCTTT.

This chain joins TRBV5-1 and TRBJ2-7, with TRBD2 identical over 12 bases. The V segment lost 1 base and the J segment 4 bases; nucleotides outside the gene matches: 3. The CDR3 covers 15 residues. Germline V gene lookup returns CDR1 SGHRS and CDR2 YFSETQ. The CDR3 sequence: CASSLSTSGSYEQYF. The CDR3 DNA reads TGCGCCAGCAGCTTGTCGACTAGCGGGAGTTACGAGCAGTACTTC.

J is TRBJ2-6 and V is TRBV11-3; a possible D gene is TRBD1 (6 bases). V was cut by 5 bases and J by 0 bases, with 8 bases left in between. Germline V CDR1 and CDR2: SGHNT, YENEEA. This CDR3 is built from 15 residues. CDR3 sequence reads: CASSPDSSGANVLTF. Written as DNA, the CDR3 is TGTGCCAGCAGCCCGGACAGCTCTGGGGCCAACGTCCTGACTTTC.

V and J are TRBV30 and TRBJ2-7, with D perhaps TRBD1 (6 bases). V was shortened by 0 bases and J by 3 bases, with 15 bases between the two germline ends. The length of the CDR3 is 15 residues. Germline V gene sequence: CDR1 GTSNPN, CDR2 SVGIG (reference sequence). CDR3 in DNA: TGTGCCTGGAGTGTGGAGGTGGGGGCAGGCTACGAGCAGTACTTC. It encodes CAWSVEVGAGYEQYF. The variable domain in full, completed from reference TRBV30 and TRBJ2-7, reads SQTIHQWPATLVQPVGSPLSLECTVEGTSNPNLYWYRQAAGRGLQLLFYSVGIGQISSEVPQNLSASRPQDRQFILSSKKLLLSDSGFYLCAWSVEVGAGYEQYFGPGTRLTVT.

This chain uses TRBV19 with TRBJ2-4; D is uncertain. The CDR3 has 14 residues. The germline V gene encodes CDR1 LNHDA and CDR2 SQIVND (reference sequence). Trimming pared 4 bases from V and 0 bases from J, leaving 7 bases between. The CDR3 sequence is CASSKLQAKNIQYF. Here the CDR3 DNA reads TGTGCCAGTAGTAAGCTCCAAGCCAAAAACATTCAGTACTTC.